The 20 T cell receptor beta chains below all came from one sample that was sequenced in a study of T cell changes during pregnancy in multiple sclerosis. TCRdb's copy holds only in-frame clones and misses some; the assay was immunoSEQ multiplex PCR. The sample includes roughly 35,000 clones, just over 90% of them seen just once. The input for sequencing was CD8+ T cells from peripheral blood mononuclear cells, taken before pregnancy. The source is a female donor with multiple sclerosis, enrolled in a pregnancy study.

V gene TRBV11-2 combines with J gene TRBJ1-3; no reliable D call. Trimming shortened V by 1 base and J by 0 bases, and 16 bases separated the two germline ends. Germline V gene lookup returns CDR1 SGHAT and CDR2 FQNNGV. CDR3 length: 18 residues. DNA of the CDR3: TGTGCCAGCAGCTTAGGAGTAGGCGGCCGCATCTCTGGAAACACCATATATTTT. Its protein product is CASSLGVGGRISGNTIYF.

The V call is TRBV15, the J call TRBJ2-3; tentatively, D is TRBD2 (6 bases). Trimming pared 3 bases from V and 2 bases from J, leaving 12 bases between. The CDR3 totals 15 residues. The germline V gene encodes CDR1 LNHNV and CDR2 YYDKDF (reference sequence). CDR3 residues: CATSRRREVTDTQYF. CDR3 DNA sequence: TGTGCCACCAGCAGGCGGAGGGAGGTCACAGATACGCAGTATTTT.

This chain connects TRBV27 to TRBJ1-1, with 7 bases identical to TRBD1. The CDR3 sequence is 14 residues long. Trimming removed 6 bases from V and 1 base from J; junction bases left unmatched: 5. CDR1 is MNHEY and CDR2 is SMNVEV in the germline V gene (reference sequence). CDR3 nucleotides: TGTGCCAGCAGCGAACAGGGGAGGAACACTGAAGCTTTCTTT. Translated: CASSEQGRNTEAFF.

This clone was detected a few times. This sequence joins TRBV9 and TRBJ2-3; no definite D call. Germline V gives CDR1 SGDLS, CDR2 YYNGEE. V was trimmed by 0 bases and J by 0 bases, leaving 8 bases between them. CDR3 length: 15 amino acids. CDR3 sequence: CASSVAGRSTDTQYF. CDR3 in DNA: TGTGCCAGCAGCGTAGCTGGCAGAAGCACAGATACGCAGTATTTT.

The genes are TRBV6-4 and TRBJ2-3, with D possibly matching TRBD2 (7 bases). The CDR3 covers 15 residues. V was trimmed by 3 bases and J by 3 bases, leaving 13 bases between them. Germline CDR1 MRHNA, CDR2 SNTAGT. The CDR3 protein is CASSERGGATDTQYF. The DNA for the CDR3 is TGTGCCAGCAGTGAACGAGGGGGGGCGACAGATACGCAGTATTTT.

The chain's CDR3 is CAWSLLATGELFF. CDR3 DNA sequence: TGTGCCTGGAGTTTACTTGCGACCGGGGAGCTGTTTTTT. The chain combines TRBV30 with TRBJ2-2; D is uncertain. Between the trimmed V and J ends, which lost 2 bases and 5 bases, there was a span of 9 bases. CDR3 length: 13 residues. CDR1 and CDR2 (germline): GTSNPN, SVGIG (reference sequence).

This chain joins TRBV27 and TRBJ2-1; a possible D gene is TRBD1 (6 bases). Germline loops: CDR1 MNHEY, CDR2 SMNVEV (reference sequence). CDR3 length: 14 amino acids. The V and J ends lost 5 bases and 3 bases respectively, with 11 bases between them. CDR3 sequence reads: CASSVTGSYNEQFF. The CDR3 coding sequence is TGTGCCAGCAGTGTAACAGGGAGCTACAATGAGCAGTTCTTC.

This chain links TRBV7-9 with TRBJ2-7, with TRBD2 matching 8 bases. The CDR3 covers 14 residues. V shed 7 bases and J 4 bases; nucleotides not matched to a gene: 9. Looked up from germline, CDR1 is SEHNR and CDR2 is FQNEAQ (reference sequence). The chain's CDR3 is CASTMSGGGYEQYF. In DNA form, the CDR3 reads TGTGCCAGCACCATGTCGGGGGGGGGTTACGAGCAGTACTTC.

The V call is TRBV2, the J call TRBJ2-7; TRBD2 aligns across 7 bases. V gave up 8 bases and J gave up 1 base; unmatched junction bases: 11. Per the germline V gene, CDR1 is SNHLY and CDR2 is FYNNEI. This CDR3 contains 15 residues. The CDR3 reads CASLVPGGESYEQYF. CDR3 nucleotides: TGTGCCAGCCTTGTCCCGGGAGGAGAGTCCTACGAGCAGTACTTC.

This clone was seen a single time. The conserved phenylalanine or tryptophan normally closing the CDR3 is absent here, so this likely arose from a read error. Because the CDR3's place on the DNA is in doubt, the DNA is left out and the CDR3 is given as listed by TCRdb. V usage is TRBV12-2 and J usage is TRBJ2-7; TRBD1 reflects the table's D call only, with no check against the DNA. TRBV12-2 is a recognized pseudogene. Both ends counted, the CDR3 spans 13 residues. The CDR3 region is CASRLKSRGRGST.

The chain joins TRBV5-6 to TRBJ2-7, with D possibly TRBD1 on 6 matching bases. The CDR3 is 13 residues long. Trimming removed 4 bases from V and 6 bases from J, with 14 bases in between. The germline V gene has CDR1 SGHDT and CDR2 YYEEEE. DNA of the CDR3: TGTGCCAGCAGCGACACCGCAGGGGCCGAGCAGTACTTC. Amino acids: CASSDTAGAEQYF.

V usage is TRBV2 and J usage is TRBJ1-1; 8 nucleotides match TRBD1. With 0 bases clipped from V and 5 bases from J, the junction kept 8 bases outside the gene matches. The CDR3 covers 16 residues. Looked up from germline, CDR1 is SNHLY and CDR2 is FYNNEI. DNA of the CDR3: TGTGCCAGCAGTGAAGCTAAGACAGGGGCGAATACTGAAGCTTTCTTT. Its protein is CASSEAKTGANTEAFF.

The chain recombines TRBV27 with TRBJ1-1; no reliable D call. The V end was cut by 2 bases, the J end by 0 bases, with 10 bases between. Germline loops: CDR1 MNHEY, CDR2 SMNVEV (reference sequence). The CDR3 has 15 residues. DNA for the CDR3: TGTGCCAGCAGTTTAATTGGGAGCATGAACACTGAAGCTTTCTTT. Encoded protein: CASSLIGSMNTEAFF.

The rearrangement links TRBV2 to TRBJ1-2; weak D call: TRBD1 (6 bases). V gave up 1 base and J gave up 0 bases, with 9 bases separating them. Germline V gives CDR1 SNHLY, CDR2 FYNNEI. CDR3 length: 15 amino acids. The CDR3 loop reads CASSEGTGSNYGYTF. CDR3 DNA: TGTGCCAGCAGTGAAGGCACAGGGTCTAACTATGGCTACACCTTC.

The chain has TRBV27 and TRBJ2-7; D unclear. The CDR3 has 14 residues. The germline gives CDR1 MNHEY, CDR2 SMNVEV (reference sequence). Trimming shortened V by 3 bases and J by 0 bases, and 9 bases separated the two germline ends. This chain's CDR3 is CASSLEQFSYEQYF. In DNA, the CDR3 is TGTGCCAGCAGTTTGGAGCAGTTCTCCTACGAGCAGTACTTC.

J is TRBJ2-7 and V is TRBV20-1; D call uncertain. The CDR3 runs to 11 residues. Germline CDR1 reads DFQATT; CDR2 reads SNEGSKA (reference sequence). The V gene lost 0 bases and the J gene lost 3 bases, with 3 bases spanning the gap. The CDR3 bases are TGCAGTGCTAGAGACGTCTACGAGCAGTACTTC. Amino acids: CSARDVYEQYF.

The chain couples TRBV15 to TRBJ2-1, with TRBD2 matching 8 bases. V shed 0 bases and J 9 bases; nucleotides not matched to a gene: 13. The length of the CDR3 is 17 residues. Germline CDR1 reads LNHNV; CDR2 reads YYDKDF (reference sequence). The CDR3 sequence is CATSRERGAGGWGEQFF. In nucleotides, the CDR3 is TGTGCCACCAGCAGAGAGCGAGGGGCGGGAGGATGGGGTGAGCAGTTCTTC.

This chain connects TRBV30 to TRBJ2-5; D is unresolved. TRBJ2-7 explains the end of the DNA better; the J call may be wrong. The CDR3 totals 14 residues. Germline V CDR1 and CDR2: GTSNPN, SVGIG (reference sequence). CDR3 sequence: CAWSVPRNTYEQYF. The DNA for the CDR3 is TGTGCCTGGAGTGTACCCAGGAACACCTACGAGCAGTACTTC.

The chain carries TRBV6-5 and TRBJ2-1; perhaps TRBD1 as D (6 bases). CDR3 length: 15 residues. The ends were cut back, 2 bases at V and 5 bases at J, with 13 bases in the middle. Germline CDR1 and CDR2: MNHEY and SVGAGI. CDR3 loop: CASSYGQGTDNEQFF. CDR3 nucleotides: TGTGCCAGCAGTTACGGGCAGGGGACCGACAATGAGCAGTTCTTC.

The chain employs TRBV5-1 and TRBJ2-1; 7 bases fit TRBD2. After removal of 0 bases from V and 5 bases from J, the junction contained 8 bases not matched to a gene. CDR1 and CDR2 (germline): SGHRS, YFSETQ. This CDR3 contains 16 residues. The CDR3 nucleotides read TGCGCCAGCAGCTTGGTCTACCTAGCGGTCCACAATGAGCAGTTCTTC. Translated, it gives CASSLVYLAVHNEQFF. Full variable domain (missing parts from reference TRBV5-1 and TRBJ2-1): KAGVTQTPRYLIKTRGQQVTLSCSPISGHRSVSWYQQTPGQGLQFLFEYFSETQRNKGNFPGRFSGRQFSNSRSEMNVSTLELGDSALYLCASSLVYLAVHNEQFFGPGTRLTVL.